This TCR beta chain was identified during a study of blood T cell repertoires in COVID-19. Study as a whole: The origin of the acute and convalescent COVID-19 samples was the United States, Italy and Spain. From T cells, B-cell-depleted T cells, or PBMCs came the material, which was cDNA or gDNA.

The table came from immunoSEQ multiplex PCR; TCRdb's copy has only in-frame clones and leaves some out. The sample records nearly 300,000 clones, around nine tenths being singletons. No more than 2 weeks before study entry, exposed participants had met a case of COVID-19. Germline CDR1 and CDR2: SGHRS and YFSETQ. The germline V and J ends were trimmed by 3 bases and 0 bases, with 6 bases remaining between them. The CDR3 extends over 13 amino acids. This clone was seen more than once but under ten times. Sequencing was carried out using PBMCs or T cells enriched from blood (not recorded which). The clonotype originates from a woman aged 50 to 65 who had been exposed to COVID-19. The chain recombines TRBV5-1 with TRBJ1-1; D ambiguous. The CDR3: CASSYGMNTEAFF. Written as DNA, the CDR3 is TGCGCCAGCAGCTACGGGATGAACACTGAAGCTTTCTTT. Filled out from reference TRBV5-1 and TRBJ1-1, the complete variable domain reads KAGVTQTPRYLIKTRGQQVTLSCSPISGHRSVSWYQQTPGQGLQFLFEYFSETQRNKGNFPGRFSGRQFSNSRSEMNVSTLELGDSALYLCASSYGMNTEAFFGQGTRLTVV.